The 9 T cell receptor beta chains in this list originate from one sample, sequenced in a study of T cell responses to AZD1222 COVID-19 vaccine. Sequencing used immunoSEQ multiplex PCR; TCRdb keeps in-frame clones, though not all of them. Of about 72,000 clones listed, roughly 84% are singletons. The sample was peripheral blood, taken on day 0 of AZD1222 vaccination. The origin of the receptors is an adult in good health.

The chain employs TRBV21-1 and TRBJ1-5; TRBD1 is the table's D call, not checked against the DNA. TRBV21-1 represents a pseudogene. CDR3 length: 18 amino acids. This CDR3 reads CASSKPPRDRPFRGPQHF. The CDR3 coding sequence is TGTGCCAGCAGCAAACCACCCAGGGACAGGCCCTTCCGGGGGCCCCAGCATTTT.

The chain employs TRBV24-1 and TRBJ1-2; tentative D call: TRBD1 (6 bases). CDR1 is KGHDR and CDR2 is SFDVKD in the germline V gene. V gave up 2 bases and J gave up 4 bases, with 10 bases separating them. This CDR3 contains 14 residues. The CDR3 protein is CATSDSDRSYGYTF. The CDR3 region has the DNA TGTGCCACCAGTGATTCCGACAGGAGCTATGGCTACACCTTC.

This clone appeared once. This chain links TRBV6-6 with TRBJ2-1; 7 nucleotides line up with TRBD1. CDR1 and CDR2 (germline): MNHNY, SVGAGI (reference sequence). CDR3 length: 15 residues. The junction had 14 bases not matched to a gene; V was cut back by 6 bases and J by 9 bases. The CDR3 protein is CASRPTGKGYAEQFF. In DNA, the CDR3 is TGTGCCAGCAGGCCGACAGGGAAAGGGTATGCTGAGCAGTTCTTC.

There are a few counts of this clone. The chain uses TRBV9 and TRBJ2-2, with 9 bases matching TRBD2. V shed 0 bases and J 4 bases; nucleotides not matched to a gene: 1. The CDR3 has 15 residues. The germline V gene encodes CDR1 SGDLS and CDR2 YYNGEE. This CDR3 is CASSVGGGVTGELFF. Here the CDR3 DNA reads TGTGCCAGCAGCGTAGGCGGGGGGGTCACCGGGGAGCTGTTTTTT. The whole variable domain, remainder taken from reference TRBV9 and TRBJ2-2, is DSGVTQTPKHLITATGQRVTLRCSPRSGDLSVYWYQQSLDQGLQFLIQYYNGEERAKGNILERFSAQQFPDLHSELNLSSLELGDSALYFCASSVGGGVTGELFFGEGSRLTVL.

This clone turned up a few times. This chain links TRBV5-4 with TRBJ2-2; 14 positions agree with TRBD2. The CDR3 is made up of 18 amino acids. Germline V lookup: CDR1 SGHNT, CDR2 YYREEE (reference sequence). Germline trimming cut 4 bases from V and 0 bases from J; bases unmatched to any gene: 5. CDR3 sequence: CASSPGLAGDTNTGELFF. CDR3 coding DNA: TGTGCCAGCAGCCCGGGACTAGCGGGAGATACGAACACCGGGGAGCTGTTTTTT. Full variable domain (rest looked up from reference TRBV5-4 and TRBJ2-2): ETGVTQSPTHLIKTRGQQVTLRCSSQSGHNTVSWYQQALGQGPQFIFQYYREEENGRGNFPPRFSGLQFPNYSSELNVNALELDDSALYLCASSPGLAGDTNTGELFFGEGSRLTVL.

The CDR3 nucleotides read TGTGCCAGTTCCGAGTGGGACAGTGCCAACTATGGCTACACCTTC. It specifies CASSEWDSANYGYTF. The chain uses TRBV19 and TRBJ1-2; the match to TRBD1 covers 7 bases. Germline CDR1 LNHDA, CDR2 SQIVND (reference sequence). The CDR3 sequence is 15 residues long. Trimming cost V 8 bases and J 2 bases; bases outside gene matches: 11. Complete variable domain (other parts from reference TRBV19 and TRBJ1-2): DGGITQSPKYLFRKEGQNVTLSCEQNLNHDAMYWYRQDPGQGLRLIYYSQIVNDFQKGDIAEGYSVSREKKESFPLTVTSAQKNPTAFYLCASSEWDSANYGYTFGSGTRLTVV.

This clone turned up a few times. This chain connects TRBV5-1 to TRBJ1-1; D is unclear. Looked up from germline, CDR1 is SGHRS and CDR2 is YFSETQ. CDR3 length: 13 amino acids. V lost 0 bases, J lost 7 bases, and 10 bases lay in between. CDR3 in amino acids: CASSLDSVYEAFF. Written as DNA, the CDR3 is TGCGCCAGCAGCTTGGACAGTGTTTATGAAGCTTTCTTT. Filled out from reference TRBV5-1 and TRBJ1-1, the complete variable domain reads KAGVTQTPRYLIKTRGQQVTLSCSPISGHRSVSWYQQTPGQGLQFLFEYFSETQRNKGNFPGRFSGRQFSNSRSEMNVSTLELGDSALYLCASSLDSVYEAFFGQGTRLTVV.

The chain employs TRBV6-5 and TRBJ2-2; D unclear. This CDR3 region has 13 residues. Germline V gene lookup returns CDR1 MNHEY and CDR2 SVGAGI. With 5 bases removed from V and 3 bases from J, the gap between germline ends came to 7 bases. This chain's CDR3 is CASSHSDTGELFF. For the CDR3, the DNA is TGTGCCAGCAGTCACAGTGACACCGGGGAGCTGTTTTTT.

The chain recombines TRBV4-1 with TRBJ2-3; TRBD1 aligns across 8 bases. The CDR3 sequence is 15 residues long. The germline CDR1 and CDR2 sequences are MGHRA and YSYEKL. Trimming at V came to 4 bases and at J to 4 bases, leaving 7 bases not matched to a gene. The CDR3 spells CASSPGQGWSDTQYF. The DNA for the CDR3 is TGCGCCAGCAGCCCAGGACAGGGTTGGTCAGATACGCAGTATTTT.